Listed below are T cell receptor beta chains from one sample, sequenced in a study of identical twins. TCRdb fed the 5' RACE reads into MiXCR, producing one record per CDR3 protein. The profile shows a few hundred thousand distinct CDR3 sequences, roughly 9% of them singletons. The sample taken for sequencing was naive T cells sorted from blood. Receptors were obtained from a woman between 50 and 59 years old in good health. CDR3s include the opening cysteine and the closing phenylalanine or tryptophan. The order of the fields is CDR3 protein, CDR3 DNA, clone size, V gene, J gene, D gene. The D gene is left open where the match is weak. The size field is filled for only some rows; it gives once, few, many or a size class.

cdr3_aa: CASSIVEAGGTDTQYF
cdr3_nt: TGTGCCAGTAGTATAGTGGAAGCGGGAGGCACAGATACGCAGTATTTT
clone_size: many
v_call: TRBV19
j_call: TRBJ2-3
d_call: TRBD2

cdr3_aa: CASSLDGGRDTEAFF
cdr3_nt: TGTGCCAGCAGCCTCGATGGGGGTAGGGACACTGAAGCTTTCTTT
clone_size: .
v_call: TRBV3-1
j_call: TRBJ1-1
d_call: .

cdr3_aa: CSVRQGIETQYF
cdr3_nt: TGCAGCGTTCGACAGGGTATCGAGACCCAGTACTTC
clone_size: many
v_call: TRBV29-1
j_call: TRBJ2-5
d_call: TRBD1

cdr3_aa: CSARSQGSSYNSPLHF
cdr3_nt: TGCAGTGCTAGATCGCAGGGGAGCTCCTATAATTCACCCCTCCACTTT
clone_size: many
v_call: TRBV20-1
j_call: TRBJ1-6
d_call: .

cdr3_aa: CASSLAPANQPQHF
cdr3_nt: TGTGCCAGCAGCCTGGCCCCAGCCAATCAGCCCCAGCATTTT
clone_size: .
v_call: TRBV7-9
j_call: TRBJ1-5
d_call: .

cdr3_aa: CATSGGPPGNQPQHF
cdr3_nt: TGTGCCACCAGTGGGGGGCCCCCGGGCAATCAGCCCCAGCATTTT
clone_size: few
v_call: TRBV24-1
j_call: TRBJ1-5
d_call: .

cdr3_aa: CATHGVTGGNEQFF
cdr3_nt: TGTGCCACCCACGGGGTGACAGGGGGGAATGAGCAGTTCTTC
clone_size: many
v_call: TRBV25-1
j_call: TRBJ2-1
d_call: TRBD1

cdr3_aa: CASSGPGLAYEQYF
cdr3_nt: TGTGCCAGCAGTGGCCCCGGGCTCGCCTACGAGCAGTACTTC
clone_size: .
v_call: TRBV12-3/TRBV12-4
j_call: TRBJ2-7
d_call: .

cdr3_aa: CAWSVLTVMDITYEQYF
cdr3_nt: TGTGCCTGGAGCGTACTGACCGTGATGGACATAACCTACGAGCAGTACTTC
clone_size: .
v_call: TRBV30
j_call: TRBJ2-7
d_call: .

cdr3_aa: CASSLGGMDEQFF
cdr3_nt: TGCGCCAGCAGCTTGGGCGGCATGGATGAGCAGTTCTTC
clone_size: .
v_call: TRBV5-1
j_call: TRBJ2-1
d_call: .

cdr3_aa: CASSSIYSGVGDTGELFF
cdr3_nt: TGTGCCAGCAGCTCAATCTATAGCGGGGTGGGGGACACCGGGGAGCTGTTTTTT
clone_size: few
v_call: TRBV7-2
j_call: TRBJ2-2
d_call: TRBD2

cdr3_aa: CASSLYDNGNSYNEQFF
cdr3_nt: TGTGCCAGCAGCTTATACGATAACGGGAACTCCTACAATGAGCAGTTCTTC
clone_size: many
v_call: TRBV7-8
j_call: TRBJ2-1
d_call: .